This passage covers 11 T cell receptor beta chains from one sample sequenced in a study of cytomegalovirus exposure and HLA in healthy donors. Primers included in the PCR were 60 Vbeta and 13 Jbeta primers. Using immunoSEQ multiplex PCR, the repertoire was profiled, and TCRdb retains in-frame clones only, with some absent. The table records about 52,000 clones, around 70% of them present only once. Sequenced: PBMCs. The receptors shown here come from a woman between 45 and 60 years old in good health and CMV-seronegative.

The rearrangement links TRBV30 to TRBJ2-3; perhaps TRBD2 as D (6 bases). Trimming pared 0 bases from V and 2 bases from J, leaving 21 bases between. The CDR3 totals 18 residues. CDR1 GTSNPN and CDR2 SVGIG come from the germline V gene (reference sequence). The CDR3: CAWSVMAGTDLFTDTQYF. Here the CDR3 DNA reads TGTGCCTGGAGTGTAATGGCGGGGACGGATCTTTTCACAGATACGCAGTATTTT. Filled out from reference TRBV30 and TRBJ2-3, the complete variable domain reads SQTIHQWPATLVQPVGSPLSLECTVEGTSNPNLYWYRQAAGRGLQLLFYSVGIGQISSEVPQNLSASRPQDRQFILSSKKLLLSDSGFYLCAWSVMAGTDLFTDTQYFGPGTRLTVL.

V and J are TRBV7-3 and TRBJ2-1; 9 bases line up with TRBD2. Germline V lookup: CDR1 SGHTA, CDR2 FQGTGA. The CDR3 extends over 14 amino acids. Losses at the gene ends were 5 bases for V and 9 bases for J; bases not matched to a gene: 8. CDR3 nucleotide sequence: TGTGCCAGCAGCCCCAATAGCGGGAGTACTGAGCAGTTCTTC. Translating gives CASSPNSGSTEQFF.

The table lists this clone with a few counts. This chain uses TRBV5-1 with TRBJ2-1, with 7 bases fitting TRBD2. Germline V gene sequence: CDR1 SGHRS, CDR2 YFSETQ. The CDR3 extends over 16 amino acids. The V and J ends lost 6 bases and 0 bases, in that order; junction bases with no gene match: 9. The CDR3 protein is CASIKGGGSSYNEQFF. CDR3 nucleotides: TGCGCCAGCATAAAAGGCGGGGGAAGCTCCTACAATGAGCAGTTCTTC.

The chain carries TRBV19 and TRBJ2-7; TRBD2 agrees at 9 bases. Germline V gene lookup returns CDR1 LNHDA and CDR2 SQIVND (reference sequence). The J segment lost 4 bases and the V segment lost 4 bases, leaving 8 bases of the junction unmatched. The CDR3 loop spans 15 amino acids. The CDR3 region is CASSTASGKAYEQYF. The CDR3, as DNA: TGTGCCAGTAGTACCGCTAGCGGGAAGGCGTACGAGCAGTACTTC.

This chain uses TRBV27 with TRBJ2-3; 10 bases agree with TRBD2. The CDR3 extends over 14 amino acids. Trimming removed 3 bases from V and 6 bases from J; junction bases left unmatched: 3. CDR1 and CDR2 from the germline V gene are MNHEY and SMNVEV (reference sequence). The CDR3 sequence is CASSLTLAGDTQYF. Here the CDR3 DNA reads TGTGCCAGCAGTTTGACACTAGCGGGGGATACGCAGTATTTT.

V gene TRBV10-3 combines with J gene TRBJ1-2; a weak D match, TRBD1 (6 bases). V was trimmed by 2 bases and J by 6 bases, leaving 10 bases between them. Germline loops: CDR1 ENHRY, CDR2 SYGVKD. The CDR3 runs to 13 residues. This CDR3 is CAISETRDNGYTF. The CDR3 DNA sequence: TGTGCCATCAGTGAGACCCGGGACAATGGCTACACCTTC.

This clone was observed a few times. The rearrangement joins TRBV6-5 to TRBJ2-2; 9 nucleotides line up with TRBD1. This CDR3 region has 15 residues. V was pared by 5 bases and J by 4 bases, with 5 bases of the junction left unmatched. CDR1 MNHEY and CDR2 SVGAGI come from the germline V gene. The CDR3 sequence is CASSPGTGFTGELFF. As DNA, the CDR3 is TGTGCCAGCAGTCCGGGGACAGGGTTCACCGGGGAGCTGTTTTTT.

The chain's CDR3 is CASSPGGSGALYNEQFF. CDR3 nucleotides: TGTGCCAGCAGCCCGGGGGGGAGCGGGGCTTTATACAATGAGCAGTTCTTC. This chain uses TRBV7-8 with TRBJ2-1, with TRBD2 matching 8 bases. This CDR3 region has 17 residues. Germline CDR1 and CDR2: SGHVS and FQNEAQ. V lost 5 bases to trimming and J lost 4 bases; unmatched junction nucleotides: 13.

The J gene is TRBJ1-5, the V gene TRBV28; 9 nucleotides match TRBD1. V shed 5 bases, J shed 5 bases, and the junction held 10 bases outside the gene matches. The CDR3 covers 16 residues. Germline V CDR1 and CDR2: MDHEN, SYDVKM. CDR3 in DNA: TGTGCCAGCAGTCGGCCGCAGGGACAGGGTGATCAGCCCCAGCATTTT. As protein: CASSRPQGQGDQPQHF. Full variable domain (rest looked up from reference TRBV28 and TRBJ1-5): DVKVTQSSRYLVKRTGEKVFLECVQDMDHENMFWYRQDPGLGLRLIYFSYDVKMKEKGDIPEGYSVSREKKERFSLILESASTNQTSMYLCASSRPQGQGDQPQHFGDGTRLSIL.

Only one count was recorded for this clone. The chain joins TRBV5-1 to TRBJ2-7; maybe TRBD2 (6 bases). From germline, CDR1 is SGHRS and CDR2 YFSETQ. The CDR3 extends over 14 amino acids. V was shortened by 2 bases and J by 6 bases, with 15 bases between the two germline ends. This CDR3 reads CASSLEGGSGEQYF. Here the CDR3 DNA reads TGCGCCAGCAGCTTAGAAGGAGGGAGTGGCGAGCAGTACTTC.

The rearrangement uses TRBV6-1 and TRBJ1-2; 7 nucleotides agree with TRBD1. V was pared by 7 bases and J by 0 bases, with 8 bases of the junction left unmatched. The CDR3 has 15 residues. Germline lookup yields CDR1 MNHNS and CDR2 SASEGT. The CDR3: CASTDRTGANYGYTF. In DNA, the CDR3 is TGTGCCAGCACCGACCGGACAGGAGCTAACTATGGCTACACCTTC.